This entry concerns a single T cell receptor (beta chain). The antigen remains undetermined. A junction boundary mismatches the germline segment, possibly from a read error. The repertoire was sequenced with immunoSEQ multiplex PCR; TCRdb's copy has only in-frame clones and lacks some. The sample carries about 36,000 clones, 77% recorded once. The data were taken from a study of CD4 T cells in relation to SARS-CoV-2 and coronaviruses. CDR1 and CDR2 from the germline V gene are SEHNR and FQNEAQ (reference sequence). CDR3 length: 13 amino acids. The genes are TRBV7-9 and TRBJ2-4; 9 nucleotides agree with TRBD2. Sample: memory CD4+ T cells from PBMCs, cultured in vitro. This TCR derives from an adult with COVID-19. The CDR3 DNA is TGTGCCAGCAGCTTAGTAGAGGGACTAGCTATGCACTTC. Protein product: CASSLVEGLAMHF.